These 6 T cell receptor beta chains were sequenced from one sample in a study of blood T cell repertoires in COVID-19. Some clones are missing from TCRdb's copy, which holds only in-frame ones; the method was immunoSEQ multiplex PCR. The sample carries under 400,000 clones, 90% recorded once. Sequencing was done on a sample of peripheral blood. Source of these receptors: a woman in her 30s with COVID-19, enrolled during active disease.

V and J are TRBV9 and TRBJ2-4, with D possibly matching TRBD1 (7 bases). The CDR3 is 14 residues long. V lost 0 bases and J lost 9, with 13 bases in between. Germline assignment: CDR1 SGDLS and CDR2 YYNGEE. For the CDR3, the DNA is TGTGCCAGCAGCGTAGTTTCTCAGGGGGGCATTCAGTACTTC. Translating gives CASSVVSQGGIQYF.

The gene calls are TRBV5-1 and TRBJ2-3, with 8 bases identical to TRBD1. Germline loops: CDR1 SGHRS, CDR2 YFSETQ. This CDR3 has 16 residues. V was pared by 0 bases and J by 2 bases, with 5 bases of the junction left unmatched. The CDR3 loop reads CASSLVGQGVTDTQYF. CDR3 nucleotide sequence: TGCGCCAGCAGCTTGGTAGGACAGGGAGTCACAGATACGCAGTATTTT.

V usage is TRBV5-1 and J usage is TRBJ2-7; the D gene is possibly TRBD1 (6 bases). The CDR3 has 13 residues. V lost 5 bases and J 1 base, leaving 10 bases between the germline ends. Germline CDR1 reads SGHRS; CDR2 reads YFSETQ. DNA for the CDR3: TGCGCCAGCAGACAGGGCCGGTCCTACGAGCAGTACTTC. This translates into CASRQGRSYEQYF.

The CDR3 DNA follows: TGTGCCAGCAGTTACTATCCAGGGGGCACTGAAGCTTTCTTT. This gives the protein CASSYYPGGTEAFF. The rearrangement uses TRBV6-5 and TRBJ1-1; TRBD1 agrees at 7 bases. CDR1 and CDR2 (germline): MNHEY, SVGAGI. The ends lost 1 base at V and 4 bases at J; junction bases unmatched: 3. CDR3 size: 14 residues.

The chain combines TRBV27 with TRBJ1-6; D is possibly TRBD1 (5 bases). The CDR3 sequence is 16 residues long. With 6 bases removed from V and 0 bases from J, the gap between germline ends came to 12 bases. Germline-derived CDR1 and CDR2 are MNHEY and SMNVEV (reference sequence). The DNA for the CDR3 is TGTGCCAGCAGGAAGTCGGGGGGCTCCTATAATTCACCCCTCCACTTT. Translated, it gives CASRKSGGSYNSPLHF.

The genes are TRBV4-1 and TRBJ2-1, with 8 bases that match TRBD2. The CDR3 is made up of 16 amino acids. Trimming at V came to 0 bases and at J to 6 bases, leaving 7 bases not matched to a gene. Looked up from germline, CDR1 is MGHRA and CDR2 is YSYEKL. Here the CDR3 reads CASSQEAAGVRNEQFF. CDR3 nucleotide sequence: TGCGCCAGCAGCCAAGAAGCAGCGGGAGTACGCAATGAGCAGTTCTTC.